The rows below give T cell receptor beta chains drawn from one sample of a study of cytomegalovirus exposure and HLA in healthy donors. Produced via immunoSEQ multiplex PCR; TCRdb's table is partial and in-frame only. The table lists tens of thousands of clones, under 95% of them singletons. Specimen: PBMCs. These receptor sequences come from a man in his thirties or forties in good health and CMV-seronegative. The CDR3 runs from the conserved cysteine through the conserved F or W.

v_call	j_call	cdr3_aa
TRBV9	TRBJ2-1	CASSVDNQGSQFF
TRBV5-1	TRBJ2-2	CASSPVGPNTGELFF
TRBV7-9	TRBJ2-5	CASSGEGWETQYF
TRBV6-4	TRBJ2-1	CASSDSMGGGGNEQFF
TRBV5-5	TRBJ1-1	CASSKGTAEAFF
TRBV5-1	TRBJ2-3	CASSLGSGRRDTQYF
TRBV28	TRBJ1-2	CASTPRTAGGYTF
TRBV2	TRBJ1-5	CASSVTGNQPQHF
TRBV19	TRBJ1-2	CASSPRQGSDYGYTF
TRBV27	TRBJ2-4	CASSLFGGQAYRGKNIQYF
TRBV15	TRBJ1-6	CATSRAQPNSPLHF
TRBV4-1	TRBJ1-3	CASSSSRGNGNTIYF
TRBV7-9	TRBJ2-4	CASSPDSFGKNIQYF
TRBV15	TRBJ1-2	CATSREARGGVVTF
TRBV18	TRBJ2-1	CASSPRLAGDLEQFF
TRBV15	TRBJ2-1	CATSRDSNEQFF
TRBV28	TRBJ2-3	CASSTPLALKDTDTQYF
TRBV28	TRBJ2-5	CASSPLGLTGGGLETQYF
TRBV5-5	TRBJ1-1	CASSFVQGASTEAFF
TRBV27	TRBJ1-2	CASSLSEGADYGYTF
TRBV5-8	TRBJ1-5	CASSLDGQGGQPQHF
TRBV30	TRBJ2-1	CAWSPGTTYNEQFF
TRBV12-2	TRBJ1-2	CASRLPAGNGGYTF
TRBV11-2	TRBJ2-1	CASSLEAGGARNEQFF
TRBV7-9	TRBJ1-1	CASSFPDREAFF
TRBV7-9	TRBJ2-2	CASSLEGTGELFF
TRBV30	TRBJ1-1	CAWSKGMGLVTEAFF
TRBV19	TRBJ1-5	CASTQGPNQPQHF
TRBV5-4	TRBJ1-2	CASSAGTGTGYTF
TRBV6-6	TRBJ2-5	CASTTISGQETQYF
TRBV4-2	TRBJ2-6	CASSQVSGTGANVLTF
TRBV11-1	TRBJ2-1	CASSSGLAEGNEQFF
TRBV11-3	TRBJ2-1	CASSLVAREAVQFF
TRBV6-5	TRBJ2-7	CASSYSEVTTNYEQYF
TRBV9	TRBJ2-1	CASSVDRGSSYNEQFF
TRBV6-5	TRBJ2-3	CASSYVGRGGDTQYF
TRBV6-5	TRBJ1-2	CASSPVGGEGYTF
TRBV7-9	TRBJ2-7	CASSFGTGGYEQYF
TRBV28	TRBJ2-5	CASSFSQGPVRETQYF
TRBV4-1	TRBJ2-1	CASSQRGTSGGPYNEQFF
TRBV7-9	TRBJ2-5	CASSLGSWDTTVETQYF
TRBV9	TRBJ2-2	CASSYPRGGTNTGELFF
TRBV28	TRBJ1-5	CASMMGGPHSNQPQHF
TRBV2	TRBJ1-5	CASHVAGGWQPQHF
TRBV28	TRBJ2-3	CASTTAPTDTQYF
TRBV28	TRBJ2-1	CASSGPAGGIDEQFF
TRBV19	TRBJ2-7	CASSFLGISYEQYF
TRBV5-4	TRBJ2-7	CASSVSRGNEQYF
TRBV28	TRBJ2-1	CASSLSLGAGASYEQFF
TRBV28	TRBJ1-2	CASSSQGAGNGYTF
TRBV28	TRBJ2-1	CASSSGTATSNEQFF